The rows below give T cell receptor beta chains drawn from one sample of a study of cytomegalovirus exposure and HLA in healthy donors. Data came from immunoSEQ multiplex PCR; TCRdb stores just in-frame clones and leaves some out. The sample records roughly 200,000 clones, 79% being singletons. Material for sequencing was PBMCs. The receptors were sampled from a woman in her twenties or thirties in good health and CMV-seropositive. CDR3s include the opening cysteine and the closing phenylalanine or tryptophan. The D gene is left open where the match is weak. Not all rows give a size; the values are once, few, many and, for expanded clones, a class.

D	V	J	size	CDR3	DNA
.	TRBV10-3	TRBJ2-7	.	CAIEADEDYEQYF	TGTGCCATCGAGGCGGATGAGGACTACGAGCAGTACTTC
TRBD1	TRBV7-2	TRBJ1-2	.	CASSIDRGLDEYGYTF	TGTGCCAGCAGCATAGACAGGGGGCTTGACGAATATGGCTACACCTTC
TRBD2	TRBV5-4	TRBJ2-5	.	CASGQPGAGGRETQYF	TGTGCCAGCGGCCAACCTGGAGCGGGGGGGCGGGAGACCCAGTACTTC
TRBD1	TRBV11-3	TRBJ2-5	.	CASSSGGRQETQYF	TGTGCCAGCAGCTCAGGGGGCCGCCAAGAGACCCAGTACTTC
TRBD1	TRBV4-1	TRBJ2-2	.	CASSRLGDYGTGGTGELFF	TGCGCCAGCAGCCGCCTTGGGGATTACGGGACAGGGGGCACCGGGGAGCTGTTTTTT
.	TRBV6-5	TRBJ1-4	.	CASGVGGQGNEKLFF	TGTGCCAGCGGGGTGGGGGGGCAGGGTAATGAAAAACTGTTTTTT
.	TRBV2	TRBJ1-4	.	CASSDSGDNEKLFF	TGTGCCAGCAGTGATTCAGGGGACAATGAAAAACTGTTTTTT
TRBD2	TRBV7-2	TRBJ2-7	.	CASSLDKGRGFSYEQYF	TGTGCCAGCAGCTTAGATAAAGGGCGGGGGTTTTCCTACGAGCAGTACTTC
.	TRBV9	TRBJ1-6	.	CASSVGQVNSPLHF	TGTGCCAGCAGCGTAGGACAGGTTAATTCACCCCTCCACTTT
.	TRBV5-1	TRBJ2-2	.	CASSGGRGLFF	TGCGCCAGCAGCGGGGGCAGGGGGCTGTTTTTT
TRBD1	TRBV11-2	TRBJ2-7	.	CASSYPGTGGTYEQYF	TGTGCCAGCAGCTACCCCGGGACAGGGGGGACTTACGAGCAGTACTTC
TRBD1	TRBV2	TRBJ2-7	.	CASSSSGTASYEQYF	TGTGCCAGCAGTTCCTCCGGGACAGCGTCCTACGAGCAGTACTTC
TRBD2	TRBV10-1	TRBJ2-5	.	CASSLSSPSGRARETQYF	TGCGCCAGCAGCCTATCGAGTCCCAGCGGGAGGGCCCGGGAGACCCAGTACTTC
.	TRBV4-1	TRBJ1-4	once	CASSQQGLAANEKLFF	TGCGCCAGCAGCCAACAGGGGCTAGCAGCTAATGAAAAACTGTTTTTT
.	TRBV19	TRBJ1-2	.	CASSIVFGGAGGYTF	TGTGCCAGTAGTATAGTCTTTGGGGGCGCAGGTGGCTACACCTTC
.	TRBV9	TRBJ2-3	.	CASSVGTRGADTQYF	TGTGCCAGCAGCGTAGGGACCAGGGGGGCAGATACGCAGTATTTT
.	TRBV4-3	TRBJ1-2	.	CASSQELRVYGYTF	TGCGCCAGCAGCCAAGAACTCCGGGTCTATGGCTACACCTTC
TRBD1	TRBV10-3	TRBJ1-6	.	CAISESEGQGYSSPLHF	TGTGCCATCAGTGAGTCTGAGGGACAGGGTTACAGTTCACCCCTCCACTTT
.	TRBV5-1	TRBJ2-1	.	CASNTGSYNEQFF	TGCGCCAGTAATACAGGGTCATACAATGAGCAGTTCTTC
.	TRBV4-1	TRBJ2-7	.	CASSHRDTYYEQYF	TGCGCCAGCAGCCACCGGGACACCTACTACGAGCAGTACTTC
TRBD1	TRBV19	TRBJ2-7	.	CASSSWTGSYEQYF	TGTGCCAGTAGTTCTTGGACAGGCTCCTACGAGCAGTACTTC
TRBD1	TRBV2	TRBJ2-7	.	CASSLGTGIYEQYF	TGTGCCAGCAGTTTGGGGACAGGGATCTACGAGCAGTACTTC
TRBD2	TRBV9	TRBJ2-5	few	CASSGRGDGYETQYF	TGTGCCAGCAGCGGACGGGGGGACGGTTATGAGACCCAGTACTTC
.	TRBV19	TRBJ1-3	.	CASRDWGLNSGNTIYF	TGTGCCAGTAGAGATTGGGGACTGAACTCTGGAAACACCATATATTTT
.	TRBV6-5	TRBJ2-7	.	CASSSLASAYEQYF	TGTGCCAGCAGTTCTTTAGCCTCAGCCTACGAGCAGTACTTC
TRBD1	TRBV7-9	TRBJ1-4	.	CASSLSGTGAEKLFF	TGTGCCAGCAGCTTAAGCGGGACAGGGGCTGAAAAACTGTTTTTT
.	TRBV2	TRBJ1-2	.	CASSFIQGVLYYGYTF	TGTGCCAGCAGTTTTATACAAGGGGTCCTTTACTATGGCTACACCTTC
TRBD1	TRBV5-1	TRBJ1-1	.	CASSPRDRRESEAFF	TGCGCCAGCAGCCCGCGGGACAGGAGGGAATCTGAAGCTTTCTTT
TRBD1	TRBV11-2	TRBJ1-1	.	CASSKGRGTEAFF	TGTGCCAGCAGCAAGGGCAGGGGGACTGAAGCTTTCTTT